Each of the 21 T cell receptor beta chains below was sequenced from the same sample in a study. TCRdb independently ran MiXCR on the 5' RACE reads; one entry per CDR3 protein. This sample has approximately 37,000 distinct CDR3 sequences, with approximately 17% found just once. Sequenced sample: naive CD4+ T cells sorted from a lymph node. The subset is: naive CD4+ T cells, CD4+CD45RA+CD25-. The receptors derive from a female donor with breast cancer.

The J gene is TRBJ1-4, the V gene TRBV28; D gene ambiguous. V was cut by 6 bases and J by 4 bases, with 15 bases left in between. There are 15 residues in the CDR3. Germline V gene data show CDR1 as MDHEN and CDR2 as SYDVKM. CDR3 region: CASSSVGGINEKLFF. The CDR3 nucleotides read TGTGCCAGCAGCTCGGTCGGAGGGATTAATGAAAAACTGTTTTTT.

This clonotype rates as medium-sized. The V gene is TRBV5-1, the J gene TRBJ1-1; possible D gene TRBD1, 5 bases. The CDR3 is 13 amino acids. Deletions cut 4 bases from V and 1 base from J, with 8 bases between. CDR1 and CDR2 (germline): SGHRS, YFSETQ. The CDR3 is CASSGGGNTEAFF. CDR3 sequence (DNA): TGCGCCAGCAGCGGGGGAGGGAACACTGAAGCTTTCTTT.

The J gene is TRBJ2-1, the V gene TRBV24-1, with D perhaps matching TRBD1 or TRBD2 (6 bases each). Germline CDR1 reads KGHDR; CDR2 reads SFDVKD. The V and J ends lost 7 bases and 7 bases respectively, with 10 bases between them. There are 12 residues in the CDR3. The CDR3 here is CATRKGGNEQFF. CDR3 DNA sequence: TGTGCCACCAGGAAGGGGGGAAATGAGCAGTTCTTC.

In this sample, this clonotype turned up a few times. CDR3 in DNA: TGTGCCACCAGAGGACTAGCGGGAGCCGGGGAGCTGTTTTTT. Protein sequence: CATRGLAGAGELFF. The chain carries TRBV24-1 and TRBJ2-2, with 13 bases matching TRBD2. The junction had 1 base not matched to a gene; V was cut back by 7 bases and J by 6 bases. This CDR3 has 14 residues. CDR1 is KGHDR and CDR2 is SFDVKD in the germline V gene.

Of note for this clonotype: Being one base from a much bigger clone, this may be a read error. The gene calls are TRBV7-2 and TRBJ2-3; D uncertain. The V end lost 5 bases, the J end lost 0 bases, and 12 bases lay between the germline ends. The CDR3 runs to 15 residues. Germline CDR1 and CDR2: SGHTA and FQGNSA. The CDR3 sequence: CASSPASQSTDTQYF. As DNA, the CDR3 is TGTGCCAGCAGCCCGGCTTCACAAAGCACAGATACGCAGTATTTT. Using reference TRBV7-2 and TRBJ2-3 for the parts outside the CDR3, the full variable domain is GAGVSQSPSNKVTEKGKDVELRCDPISGHTALYWYRQSLGQGLEFLIYFQGNSAPDKSGLPSDRFSAERTGGSVSTLTIQRTQQEDSAVYLCASSPASQSTDTQYFGPGTRLTVL.

The chain is built from TRBV11-2 and TRBJ1-1; 7 positions match TRBD1. Germline V CDR1 and CDR2: SGHAT, FQNNGV. V shed 1 base, J shed 9 bases, and the junction held 11 bases outside the gene matches. This CDR3 contains 15 residues. Here the CDR3 DNA reads TGTGCCAGCAGCTTAGGTCCGGGACAGTCCTACAAAGCTTTCTTT. This sequence encodes CASSLGPGQSYKAFF.

This clonotype was observed many times. The chain is built from TRBV20-1 and TRBJ2-1, with 7 bases lining up with TRBD2. Germline lookup yields CDR1 DFQATT and CDR2 SNEGSKA (reference sequence). After removal of 3 bases from V and 3 bases from J, the junction contained 11 bases not matched to a gene. The CDR3 runs 16 residues. Here the CDR3 reads CSARPPTSGVYNEQFF. CDR3 DNA sequence: TGCAGTGCTAGGCCCCCGACGAGCGGGGTCTACAATGAGCAGTTCTTC.

A word on this clonotype: Germline is not matched at one junction end, which may reflect a read error. CDR3 sequence: CATSPPGEINEQFF. The CDR3 DNA reads TGTGCCACCAGTCCCCCGGGGGAAATCAATGAGCAGTTCTTT. The chain has TRBV24-1 and TRBJ2-1, with D tentatively TRBD2 (6 bases). Germline V CDR1 and CDR2: KGHDR, SFDVKD. This CDR3 is 14 amino acids long.

A few counts support this clonotype. The genes are TRBV29-1 and TRBJ2-5; TRBD2 might be the D (6 bases). This CDR3 spans 13 amino acids. V lost 8 bases to trimming and J lost 4 bases, with 17 bases between them. The germline V gene has CDR1 SQVTM and CDR2 ANQGSEA. CDR3 residues: CSIAPGTGETQYF. The CDR3, as DNA: TGCAGCATTGCCCCCGGGACTGGAGAGACCCAGTACTTC. Drawing the rest from reference TRBV29-1 and TRBJ2-5, the complete variable domain is SAVISQKPSRDICQRGTSLTIQCQVDSQVTMMFWYRQQPGQSLTLIATANQGSEATYESGFVIDKFPISRPNLTFSTLTVSNMSPEDSSIYLCSIAPGTGETQYFGPGTRLLVL.

This clonotype was seen ten or more times. J is TRBJ1-2 and V is TRBV5-1, with 8 bases that match TRBD1. Trimming took 0 bases from V and 6 from J; bases not matched to a gene: 7. CDR3 length equals 15 residues. Germline loops: CDR1 SGHRS, CDR2 YFSETQ. The CDR3 DNA follows: TGCGCCAGCAGCTTGGGGACAGGGTTGCACGATGGCTACACCTTC. Its translation is CASSLGTGLHDGYTF.

This clonotype was counted only a few times. This chain connects TRBV5-1 to TRBJ1-1, with D tentatively TRBD1 (5 bases). V shed 8 bases and J shed 5 bases, with 10 bases lying between them. Germline assignment: CDR1 SGHRS and CDR2 YFSETQ. This CDR3 contains 11 residues. The CDR3 sequence: CASKRGTEAFF. As DNA, the CDR3 is TGCGCCAGTAAACGGGGGACTGAAGCTTTCTTT.

This clonotype was counted ten times or more. The chain recombines TRBV5-6 with TRBJ2-5; 11 bases are shared with TRBD1. The junction had 0 bases not matched to a gene; V was cut back by 3 bases and J by 5 bases. The CDR3 contains 13 residues. CDR1 is SGHDT, CDR2 YYEEEE, per germline. The CDR3 spells CASSWDRGETQYF. CDR3 sequence (DNA): TGTGCCAGCAGCTGGGACAGGGGGGAGACCCAGTACTTC.

This clonotype was counted between two and nine times. The chain couples TRBV20-1 to TRBJ2-2; 7 positions match TRBD2. CDR1 is DFQATT, CDR2 SNEGSKA, per germline (reference sequence). CDR3 length equals 15 residues. The V and J ends lost 2 bases and 1 base, in that order; junction bases with no gene match: 4. CDR3 DNA sequence: TGCAGTGCTAGAAAGAGCGGGATGAACACCGGGGAGCTGTTTTTT. Protein sequence: CSARKSGMNTGELFF.

This clonotype was seen a handful of times. The genes are TRBV4-1 and TRBJ1-5; D gene uncertain. V lost 0 bases, J lost 6 bases, and 6 bases lay in between. There are 13 residues in the CDR3. Germline CDR1 reads MGHRA; CDR2 reads YSYEKL. CDR3 residues: CASSQDGFQPQHF. The CDR3 DNA reads as TGCGCCAGCAGCCAAGATGGGTTTCAGCCCCAGCATTTT.

The V call is TRBV5-1, the J call TRBJ2-3; perhaps TRBD1 as D (5 bases). This CDR3 spans 15 amino acids. V lost 4 bases and J 2 bases, leaving 14 bases between the germline ends. CDR1 and CDR2 from the germline V gene are SGHRS and YFSETQ. This chain's CDR3 is CASSIDSANTDTQYF. In DNA, the CDR3 is TGCGCCAGCAGCATAGACAGTGCGAACACAGATACGCAGTATTTT.

In its sample, this clonotype was seen many times. J is TRBJ1-1 and V is TRBV19; D ambiguous. V was cut by 5 bases and J by 5 bases, with 9 bases left in between. CDR1 LNHDA and CDR2 SQIVND come from the germline V gene (reference sequence). There are 12 residues in the CDR3. Written as DNA, the CDR3 is TGTGCCAGTAGTGGGATGGGAACTGAAGCTTTCTTT. Its protein product is CASSGMGTEAFF.

This clonotype was detected a few times. The chain has TRBV7-2 and TRBJ2-1, with 7 bases fitting TRBD2. Germline CDR1 is SGHTA and CDR2 is FQGNSA. V lost 5 bases to trimming and J lost 4 bases; unmatched junction nucleotides: 8. There are 15 residues in the CDR3. CDR3 loop: CASSPGLEIYNEQFF. For the CDR3, the DNA is TGTGCCAGCAGCCCCGGACTAGAGATATACAATGAGCAGTTCTTC.

This clonotype was seen many times. The chain employs TRBV20-1 and TRBJ1-1; possibly TRBD1 for D (5 bases). V lost 0 bases and J 0 bases, leaving 14 bases between the germline ends. The CDR3 has 16 residues. The V gene's germline CDR1 is DFQATT and CDR2 SNEGSKA (reference sequence). CDR3 protein: CSAREGVEAVNTEAFF. The CDR3, as DNA: TGCAGTGCTAGAGAGGGGGTCGAGGCTGTGAACACTGAAGCTTTCTTT.

This clonotype was seen only a few times. Written as DNA, the CDR3 is TGTGCCAGCAGCCAAGCTGAGGTATCTGGCTATGGCTACACCTTC. Its protein product is CASSQAEVSGYGYTF. The genes are TRBV4-2 and TRBJ1-2; D ambiguous. The V gene's germline CDR1 is LGHNA and CDR2 YNFKEQ. This CDR3 is built from 15 residues. The V and J ends lost 1 base and 4 bases respectively, with 13 bases between them.

The chain couples TRBV11-2 to TRBJ2-3; the match to TRBD2 covers 8 bases. The CDR3 totals 16 residues. CDR1 is SGHAT and CDR2 is FQNNGV in the germline V gene. Trimming took 3 bases from V and 5 from J; bases not matched to a gene: 10. CDR3 coding DNA: TGTGCCAGCAGCTTCTACGGGACTAGGGAAAAAGATACGCAGTATTTT. Translation: CASSFYGTREKDTQYF.

The table lists this clonotype with many counts. V is TRBV4-3 and J is TRBJ2-4; 11 nucleotides agree with TRBD2. Germline values: CDR1 LGHNA, CDR2 YSLEER. With 0 bases clipped from V and 6 bases from J, the junction kept 10 bases outside the gene matches. This CDR3 contains 18 residues. The CDR3 here is CASSQEIPSGGFVNIQYF. In DNA form, the CDR3 reads TGCGCCAGCAGCCAAGAGATCCCTAGCGGGGGGTTCGTAAACATTCAGTACTTC.